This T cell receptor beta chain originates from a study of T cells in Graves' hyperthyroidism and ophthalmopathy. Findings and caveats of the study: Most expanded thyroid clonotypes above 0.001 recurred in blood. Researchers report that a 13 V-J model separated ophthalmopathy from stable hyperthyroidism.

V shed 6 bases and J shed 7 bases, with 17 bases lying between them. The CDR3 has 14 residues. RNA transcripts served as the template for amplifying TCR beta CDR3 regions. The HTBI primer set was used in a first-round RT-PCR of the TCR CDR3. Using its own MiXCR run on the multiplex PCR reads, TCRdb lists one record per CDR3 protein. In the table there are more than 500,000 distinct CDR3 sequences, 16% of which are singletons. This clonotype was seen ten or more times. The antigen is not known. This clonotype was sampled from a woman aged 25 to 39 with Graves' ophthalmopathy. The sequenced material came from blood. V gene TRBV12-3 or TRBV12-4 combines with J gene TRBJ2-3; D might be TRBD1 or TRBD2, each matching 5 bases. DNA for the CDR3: TGTGCCAGCAGGTCCGGGACGGACGCTAATACGCAGTATTTT. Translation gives CASRSGTDANTQYF.